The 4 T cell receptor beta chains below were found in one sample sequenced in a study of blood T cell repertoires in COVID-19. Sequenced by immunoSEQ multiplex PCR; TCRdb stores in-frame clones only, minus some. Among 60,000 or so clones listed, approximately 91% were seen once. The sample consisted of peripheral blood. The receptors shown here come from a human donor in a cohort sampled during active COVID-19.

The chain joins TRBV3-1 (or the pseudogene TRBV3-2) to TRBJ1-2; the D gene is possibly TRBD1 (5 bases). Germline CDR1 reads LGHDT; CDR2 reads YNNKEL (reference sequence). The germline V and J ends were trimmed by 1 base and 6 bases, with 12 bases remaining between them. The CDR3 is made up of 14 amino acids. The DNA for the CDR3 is TGTGCCAGCAGCCAAGCCAGCCAGGGTGATGGCTACACCTTC. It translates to CASSQASQGDGYTF.

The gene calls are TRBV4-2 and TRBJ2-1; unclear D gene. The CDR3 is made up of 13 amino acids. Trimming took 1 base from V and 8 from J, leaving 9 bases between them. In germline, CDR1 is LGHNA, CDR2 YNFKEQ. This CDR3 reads CASSQVGEDEQFF. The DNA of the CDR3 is TGTGCCAGCAGCCAAGTAGGTGAGGATGAGCAGTTCTTC.

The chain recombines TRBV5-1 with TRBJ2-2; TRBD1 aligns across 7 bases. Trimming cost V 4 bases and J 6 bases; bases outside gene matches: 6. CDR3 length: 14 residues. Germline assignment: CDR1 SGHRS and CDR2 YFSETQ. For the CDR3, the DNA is TGCGCCAGCAGCGACCGAGGGGGCGCCGGGGAGCTGTTTTTT. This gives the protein CASSDRGGAGELFF.

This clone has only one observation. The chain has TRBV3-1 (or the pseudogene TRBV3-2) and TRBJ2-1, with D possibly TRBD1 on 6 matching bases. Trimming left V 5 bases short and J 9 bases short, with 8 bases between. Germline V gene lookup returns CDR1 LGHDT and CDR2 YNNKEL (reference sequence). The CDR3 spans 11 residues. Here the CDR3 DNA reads TGTGCCAGCAGCGAACAGGGTGAGCAGTTCTTC. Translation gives CASSEQGEQFF.